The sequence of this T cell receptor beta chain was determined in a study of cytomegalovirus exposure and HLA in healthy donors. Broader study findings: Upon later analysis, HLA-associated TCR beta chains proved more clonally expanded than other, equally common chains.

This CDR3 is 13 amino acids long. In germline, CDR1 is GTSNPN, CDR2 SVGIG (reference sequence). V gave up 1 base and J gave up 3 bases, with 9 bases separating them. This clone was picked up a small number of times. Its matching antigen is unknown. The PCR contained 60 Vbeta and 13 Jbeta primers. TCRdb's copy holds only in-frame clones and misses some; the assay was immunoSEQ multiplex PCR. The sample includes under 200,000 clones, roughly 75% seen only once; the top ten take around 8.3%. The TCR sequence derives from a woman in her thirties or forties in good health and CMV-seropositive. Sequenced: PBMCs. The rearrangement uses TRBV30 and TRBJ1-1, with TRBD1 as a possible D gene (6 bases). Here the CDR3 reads CAWSGDTDTEAFF. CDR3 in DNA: TGTGCCTGGAGTGGGGACACCGACACTGAAGCTTTCTTT.